This T cell receptor beta chain is drawn from a study of a mutant IDH1 vaccine in newly diagnosed glioma. Study results and limitations: Of all patients, under 95% showed vaccine-induced immune responses.

The repertoire was sequenced with immunoSEQ multiplex PCR; TCRdb's copy has only in-frame clones and lacks some. This table holds over 80,000 clones, roughly 89% found once. CDR1 is SQVTM and CDR2 is ANQGSEA in the germline V gene. V was trimmed by 7 bases and J by 2 bases, leaving 20 bases between them. The CDR3 has 15 residues. Time point indicated: baseline, week 1 (first vaccination visit). As to treatment: pre-vaccination baseline after standard-of-care therapy. About this clone itself: No antigen is known for it.

This sequence joins TRBV29-1 and TRBJ1-1; D unclear. The sequenced sample was PBMCs, obtained from a glioma patient treated with radiotherapy, temozolomide or both. The sequence was collected from a woman in her 50s with glioma. CDR3 region: CSAPRQTGVNTEAFF. In DNA, the CDR3 is TGCAGCGCACCGAGACAAACTGGGGTTAACACTGAAGCTTTCTTT.